These 11 T cell receptor beta chains came from one sample sequenced in a study of brain T cells in children with intractable seizures. Profiling relied on immunoSEQ multiplex PCR, and the TCRdb table lists in-frame clones only, not all of them. The table records 60,000 to 85,000 clones, 85% to 95% of them present only once. The input for sequencing was peripheral blood, taken at surgery. These receptors were obtained from a boy younger than two with tuberous sclerosis and intractable seizures.

This clone was counted once. V gene TRBV19 combines with J gene TRBJ2-7, with TRBD1 matching 7 bases. This CDR3 is built from 13 residues. Germline V gene sequence: CDR1 LNHDA, CDR2 SQIVND (reference sequence). J gave up 3 bases and V 5 bases, and 4 bases lay outside the gene matches. The CDR3 is CASSPTGYYEQYF. CDR3 in DNA: TGTGCCAGTAGTCCGACAGGGTACTACGAGCAGTACTTC.

The chain has TRBV29-1 and TRBJ1-3; D possibly corresponds to TRBD1 (6 bases). Germline assignment: CDR1 SQVTM and CDR2 ANQGSEA. This CDR3 has 14 residues. Trimming took off 4 bases at V and 0 bases at J, with 10 bases between the two ends. The CDR3 loop reads CSVGGDNSGNTIYF. The DNA of the CDR3 is TGCAGCGTTGGAGGGGACAACTCTGGAAACACCATATATTTT.

The chain has TRBV6-5 and TRBJ2-7, with no clear D. The CDR3 is 16 residues long. V was trimmed by 2 bases and J by 4 bases, leaving 18 bases between them. The germline gives CDR1 MNHEY, CDR2 SVGAGI. CDR3 nucleotides: TGTGCCAGCAGTTACGACGGCAGTTCGAATCTTTACGAGCAGTACTTC. Translating gives CASSYDGSSNLYEQYF.

The chain carries TRBV30 and TRBJ1-2; D remains unclear. There are 12 residues in the CDR3. V was cut by 3 bases and J by 1 base, with 6 bases left in between. The germline V gene has CDR1 GTSNPN and CDR2 SVGIG (reference sequence). The CDR3 loop reads CAWRYLNYGYTF. In nucleotides, the CDR3 is TGTGCCTGGAGATACCTTAACTATGGCTACACCTTC.

J is TRBJ2-7 and V is TRBV30; 7 bases agree with TRBD2. Germline-derived CDR1 and CDR2 are GTSNPN and SVGIG (reference sequence). The junction had 4 bases not matched to a gene; V was cut back by 4 bases and J by 1 base. This CDR3 is built from 13 residues. The CDR3 spells CAWNIGGSYEQYF. DNA of the CDR3: TGTGCCTGGAATATCGGGGGGTCCTACGAGCAGTACTTC.

The V call is TRBV10-3, the J call TRBJ2-2, with D perhaps assigned TRBD1 or TRBD2 (5 bases each). CDR1 is ENHRY and CDR2 is SYGVKD in the germline V gene. Trimming shortened V by 8 bases and J by 1 base, and 11 bases separated the two germline ends. CDR3 length equals 14 residues. CDR3 protein: CAISGTQNTGELFF. CDR3 bases: TGTGCCATCTCCGGGACCCAGAACACCGGGGAGCTGTTTTTT.

The chain has TRBV4-1 and TRBJ2-3, with D tentatively TRBD1 (5 bases). The V gene's germline CDR1 is MGHRA and CDR2 YSYEKL. The CDR3 totals 19 residues. V shed 0 bases and J shed 6 bases, with 25 bases lying between them. The CDR3 reads CASSQDKSTSRAVADTQYF. Written as DNA, the CDR3 is TGCGCCAGCAGCCAAGATAAGTCGACGTCCAGGGCGGTCGCCGATACGCAGTATTTT.

Remarks on this clone: One end of the junction does not line up with germline, which may come from a read error. This chain joins TRBV3-1 (or the pseudogene TRBV3-2) and TRBJ2-1, with TRBD1 as a possible D gene (5 bases). CDR1 LGHDT and CDR2 YNNKEL come from the germline V gene (reference sequence). The CDR3 is 14 amino acids. For the CDR3, the DNA is TGTGCCGGCAGCCAAGATCAAGGGGTGAATGAGCAGTTCTTC. Residues: CAGSQDQGVNEQFF.

The rearrangement links TRBV6-1 to TRBJ2-7, with D unresolved. Germline V lookup: CDR1 MNHNS, CDR2 SASEGT. There are 16 residues in the CDR3. V was pared by 0 bases and J by 0 bases, with 12 bases between. The CDR3 sequence is CASSEAVRLSSYEQYF. The CDR3 DNA is TGTGCCAGCAGTGAAGCCGTACGTCTGTCCTCCTACGAGCAGTACTTC.

The V call is TRBV30, the J call TRBJ2-2; 7 nucleotides line up with TRBD1. The V segment lost 2 bases and the J segment 4 bases; nucleotides outside the gene matches: 1. Germline V gene data show CDR1 as GTSNPN and CDR2 as SVGIG (reference sequence). The CDR3 contains 13 residues. In DNA form, the CDR3 reads TGTGCCTGGAGTAGGGACAGCACCGGGGAGCTGTTTTTT. This codes for CAWSRDSTGELFF.

The CDR3 DNA is TGTGCCAGCGGCGGGCGGTATGGCTACACCTTC. This sequence encodes CASGGRYGYTF. The V call is TRBV9, the J call TRBJ1-2; D call uncertain. V lost 7 bases, J lost 5 bases, and 9 bases lay in between. Germline CDR1 reads SGDLS; CDR2 reads YYNGEE. The CDR3 consists of 11 residues.